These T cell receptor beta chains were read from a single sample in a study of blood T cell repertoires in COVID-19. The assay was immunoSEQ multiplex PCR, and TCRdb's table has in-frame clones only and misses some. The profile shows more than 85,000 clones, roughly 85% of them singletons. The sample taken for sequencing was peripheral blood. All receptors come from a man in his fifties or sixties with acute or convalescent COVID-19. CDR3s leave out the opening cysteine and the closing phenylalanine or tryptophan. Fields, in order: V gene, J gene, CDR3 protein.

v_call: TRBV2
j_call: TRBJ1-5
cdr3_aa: ASSEVGQGYSNQPQH

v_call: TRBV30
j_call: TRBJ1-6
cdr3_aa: ACTGGLSPLH

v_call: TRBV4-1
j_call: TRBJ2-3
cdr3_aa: ASSQDDGGGERQY

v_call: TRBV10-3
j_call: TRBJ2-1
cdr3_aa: AISSRDSPYNEQF

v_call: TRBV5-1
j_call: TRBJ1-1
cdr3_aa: ASSSGQGGTEAF

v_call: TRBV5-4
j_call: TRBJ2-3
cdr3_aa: ASSTGTSGGTDTQY

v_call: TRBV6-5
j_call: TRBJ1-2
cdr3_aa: ASSYGTGGPYGYT

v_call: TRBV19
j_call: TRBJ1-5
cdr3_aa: ASSIKLNQPQH

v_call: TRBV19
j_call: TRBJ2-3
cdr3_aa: ASSIAGSTDTQY

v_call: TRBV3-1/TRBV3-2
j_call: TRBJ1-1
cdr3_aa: ASSQNRGYEAF

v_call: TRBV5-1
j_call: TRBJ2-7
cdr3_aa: ASSLVTGYEQY

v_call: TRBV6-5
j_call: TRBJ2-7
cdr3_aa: ASKQGVGTYEQY

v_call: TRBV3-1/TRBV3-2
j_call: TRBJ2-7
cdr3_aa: ASSPLAGVGEQY

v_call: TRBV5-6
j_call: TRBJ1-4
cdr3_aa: ASSWEGVRGGNEKLF

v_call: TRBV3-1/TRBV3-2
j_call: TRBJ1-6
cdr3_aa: ASSHGGQGNSPLH

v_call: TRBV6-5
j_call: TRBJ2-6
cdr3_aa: ASSYDSSGANVLT

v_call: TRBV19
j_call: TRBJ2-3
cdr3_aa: ASSIGHTDTQY

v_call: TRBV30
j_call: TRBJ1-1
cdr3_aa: AWSVSRGTEAF

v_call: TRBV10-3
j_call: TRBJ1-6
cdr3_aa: AIRPGQGISPLH

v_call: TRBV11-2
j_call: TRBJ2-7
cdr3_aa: ASSLDDRGRYEQY

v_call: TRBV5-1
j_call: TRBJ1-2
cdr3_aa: ASSLAELNYGYT

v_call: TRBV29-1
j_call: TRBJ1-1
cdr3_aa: SVDREITEAF

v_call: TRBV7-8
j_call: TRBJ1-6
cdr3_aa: ASSLVGGGSPLH

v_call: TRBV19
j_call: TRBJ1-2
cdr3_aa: ASSAHEPNYGYT

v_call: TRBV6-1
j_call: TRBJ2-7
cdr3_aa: ASSEIVGTGNYEQY

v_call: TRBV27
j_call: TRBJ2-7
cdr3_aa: ASQVTSGTAYEQY

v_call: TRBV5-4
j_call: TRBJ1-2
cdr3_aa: ASSPDINYGYT

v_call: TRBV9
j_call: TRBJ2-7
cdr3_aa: ASSVGGTGGDYEQY

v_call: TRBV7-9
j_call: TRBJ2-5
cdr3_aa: ASSFTGQGFETQY

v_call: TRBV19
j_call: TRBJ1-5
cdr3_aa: ASRGTSNQPQH

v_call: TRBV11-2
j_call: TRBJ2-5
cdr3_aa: ASSLDRGLQETQY

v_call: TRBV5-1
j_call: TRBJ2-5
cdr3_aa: ASSPGTSGKEETQY

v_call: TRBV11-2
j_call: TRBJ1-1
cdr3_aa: ASSLIRNTEAF

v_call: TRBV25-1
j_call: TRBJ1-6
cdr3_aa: ASRETGSNSPLH

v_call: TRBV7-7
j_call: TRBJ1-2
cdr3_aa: ASSLWPGANYGYT

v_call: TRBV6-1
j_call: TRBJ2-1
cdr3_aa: ASSEVRGYEQF

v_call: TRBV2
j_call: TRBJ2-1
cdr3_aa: ASSRDSGIYNEQF

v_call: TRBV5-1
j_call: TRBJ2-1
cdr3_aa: ASSLGQGTEQF

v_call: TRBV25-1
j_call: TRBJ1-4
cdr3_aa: ASSEPGTGRLDEKLF

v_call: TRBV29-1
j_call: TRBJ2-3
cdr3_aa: SVAEGGFLTDTQY

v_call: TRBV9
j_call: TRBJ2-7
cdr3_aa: ASSVGQTSGAYEQY

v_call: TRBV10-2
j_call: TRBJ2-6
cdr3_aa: ATKSSGANVLT

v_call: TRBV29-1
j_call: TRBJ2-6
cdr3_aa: SVDRGTVDSGANVLT

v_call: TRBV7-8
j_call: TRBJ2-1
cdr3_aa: ASSLEGAGSYNEQF

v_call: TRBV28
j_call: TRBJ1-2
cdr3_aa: ASTLGDYYGYT

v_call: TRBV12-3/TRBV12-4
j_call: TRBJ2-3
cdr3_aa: ASSSGGTDTQY

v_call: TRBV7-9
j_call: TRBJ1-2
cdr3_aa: ASSHLSGADYGYT

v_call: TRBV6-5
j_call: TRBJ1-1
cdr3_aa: ASSRERSTEAF

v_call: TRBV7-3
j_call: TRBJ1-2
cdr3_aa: ASSLQGQGHGYT

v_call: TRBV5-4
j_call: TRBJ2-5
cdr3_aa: ASKLGAPSGGAETQY

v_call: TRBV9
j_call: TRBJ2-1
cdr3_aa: ASSLRDFLLYNEQF

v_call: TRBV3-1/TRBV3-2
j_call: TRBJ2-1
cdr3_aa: ASSQDPGLAGNEQF